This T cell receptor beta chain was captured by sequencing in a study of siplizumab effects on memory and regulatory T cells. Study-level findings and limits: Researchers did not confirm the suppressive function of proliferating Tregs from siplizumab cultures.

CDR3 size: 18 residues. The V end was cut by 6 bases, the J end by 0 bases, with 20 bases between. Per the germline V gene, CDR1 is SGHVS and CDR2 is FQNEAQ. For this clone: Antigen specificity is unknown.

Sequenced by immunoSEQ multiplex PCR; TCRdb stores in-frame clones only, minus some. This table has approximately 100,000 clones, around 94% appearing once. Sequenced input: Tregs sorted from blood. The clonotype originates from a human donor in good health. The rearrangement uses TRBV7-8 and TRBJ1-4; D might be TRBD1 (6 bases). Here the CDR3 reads CASSLTGRIATTNEKLFF. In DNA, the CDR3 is TGTGCCAGCAGTCTGACAGGCCGAATAGCTACAACTAATGAAAAACTGTTTTTT.